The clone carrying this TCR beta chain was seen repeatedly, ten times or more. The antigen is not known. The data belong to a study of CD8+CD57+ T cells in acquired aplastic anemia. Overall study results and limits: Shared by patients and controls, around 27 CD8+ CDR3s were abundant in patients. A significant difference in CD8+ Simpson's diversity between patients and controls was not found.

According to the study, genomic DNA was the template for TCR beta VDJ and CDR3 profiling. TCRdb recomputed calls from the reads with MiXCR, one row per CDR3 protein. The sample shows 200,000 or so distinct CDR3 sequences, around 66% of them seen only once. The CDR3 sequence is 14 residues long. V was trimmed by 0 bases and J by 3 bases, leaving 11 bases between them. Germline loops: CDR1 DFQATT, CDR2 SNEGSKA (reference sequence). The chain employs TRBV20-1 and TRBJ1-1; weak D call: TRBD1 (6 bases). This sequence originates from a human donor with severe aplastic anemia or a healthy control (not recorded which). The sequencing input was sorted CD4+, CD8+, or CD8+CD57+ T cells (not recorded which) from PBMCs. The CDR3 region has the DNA TGCAGTGCTAGAGATGGGAGGGGGGACACTGAAGCTTTCTTT. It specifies CSARDGRGDTEAFF.